This note documents a single T cell receptor (beta chain) sequence. No antigen is known for it. Base qualities are not provided; no much larger clone lies one nucleotide away. In the prospective study, participants were about 18 to 89 years old, resided in 25 or so geographic areas of the United States, and were enrolled through a virtual design. In the prospective study, cohorts were assigned on the basis of participant-reported clinical history obtained from a screening survey and a study questionnaire. Recovered participants in ImmuneRACE Cohort 3 were defined as having two consecutive negative NP/OP PCR tests, clearance from a healthcare professional, or resolution of symptoms. Each participant in the prospective study had whole blood, serum and a nasopharyngeal or oropharyngeal swab collected by mobile phlebotomists. Additional blood draws and questionnaires over an approximately 2-month period could optionally be provided by prospective study participants. Prospective study blood samples were shipped either frozen or at room temperature before DNA extraction.

This specimen comes from a study of blood T cell repertoires in COVID-19 (dated by TCRdb to 2020 to 2021). For the wider study: Samples covering the acute and convalescent phases of COVID-19 were provided by collaborators in the United States, Italy and Spain. The material from the prospective study consisted of cDNA or gDNA derived from T cells, B-cell-depleted T cells, or PBMCs. The dataset comprised deeply sampled blood TCRbeta repertoires from subjects exposed to, actively infected with, or recovered from COVID-19. The repertoires were made available in a free public database intended to serve as a resource for research on the immune response to SARS-CoV-2. Samples were obtained from the ongoing ImmuneRACE study (first 160 participants) and from 1,254 subjects provided by 6 global collaborators. A de-identified subject ID, COVID-19 status, age in years and sex were almost always included in the sample metadata. Where available, HLA class I and class II types were taken from metadata supplied by the sample provider and were not determined by assay-based typing.

What the work shows at the level of the full study, not this receptor alone: The amount of clinical and demographic metadata varied by source and participant and was provided uncurated.

The germline V end is reduced by 4 bases and the J end by 1 base; junction bases left unmatched: 2. The CDR3 spans 14 residues, from the cysteine through the phenylalanine. Only the CDR3 DNA stays, 42 bases, in frame from base 1. Per the germline V gene, SGHTA is the CDR1 and FQGTGA is the CDR2. TCRbeta CDR3 regions were amplified from genomic DNA using the immunoSEQ Assay, a bias-controlled multiplex PCR. Processing in the source paper ran as follows. Within the assay, amplification of reference gene primers was used to estimate how many nucleated cells each sample contained. To quantify the absolute abundance of each unique TCRbeta CDR3 rearrangement, sequence reads were collapsed and filtered. For each sample, productive Simpson clonality was calculated as the square root of Simpson's diversity index over productive rearrangements. Here the immuneACCESS table is served through TCRdb, limited to in-frame sequences with V and J called. Missing clones are a known gap in these copies; in checked studies unresolved V genes cover under half, and the rest lacks a known reason. For V, J and clone size, that table is used; D and trimming come from the DNA. A total of 250,000 to 350,000 clones appear in this sample, roughly 85% of them only once. The ten largest account for 6% to 6.5% of the sample.

Sequencing was performed on PBMCs or T cells enriched from blood (not recorded which). This receptor was obtained from a woman in her 40s who had recovered from COVID-19. The chain couples TRBV7-3 to TRBJ1-1; 8 bases in the junction line up with TRBD1. The CDR3 region has the sequence CASSSGGRNTEAFF. In nucleotides, the sequence is TGTGCCAGCAGCTCAGGGGGCCGGAACACTGAAGCTTTCTTT.